These 31 T cell receptor beta chains originate from one sample sequenced in a study of blood T cell repertoires in COVID-19. Using immunoSEQ multiplex PCR, the repertoire was profiled, and TCRdb retains in-frame clones only, with some absent. The repertoire consists of roughly 250,000 clones, with 65% to 90% occurring once and the leading ten covering around 6.8%. Sequenced: peripheral blood. These receptors were obtained from a woman aged 45 to 65 with acute or convalescent COVID-19.

The rearrangement links TRBV7-9 to TRBJ1-4; 8 bases match TRBD1. The CDR3 extends over 16 amino acids. Unmatched junction bases numbered 7, after V lost 0 bases and J lost 7 bases. Germline loops: CDR1 SEHNR, CDR2 FQNEAQ (reference sequence). The CDR3 region is CASSLARTGRSEKLFF. CDR3 bases: TGTGCCAGCAGCTTAGCCAGGACAGGGCGAAGTGAAAAACTGTTTTTT.

The chain's CDR3 is CASRSPTGGLSAFF. In DNA form, the CDR3 reads TGTGCCAGCAGATCCCCGACAGGCGGCCTTTCAGCTTTCTTT. V gene TRBV28 combines with J gene TRBJ1-1; weak D call: TRBD1 (6 bases). Trimming left V 6 bases short and J 10 bases short, with 21 bases between. The CDR3 totals 14 residues. CDR1 is MDHEN, CDR2 SYDVKM, per germline.

The V call is TRBV5-1, the J call TRBJ2-3, with 11 nucleotides matching TRBD2. Germline trimming cut 4 bases from V and 4 bases from J; bases unmatched to any gene: 5. Per the germline V gene, CDR1 is SGHRS and CDR2 is YFSETQ. The CDR3 extends over 15 amino acids. The CDR3 loop reads CASSPLAGVSDTQYF. The CDR3 DNA is TGCGCCAGCAGCCCACTAGCGGGAGTATCAGATACGCAGTATTTT.

The CDR3 is CASSRTAVYGYTF. Written as DNA, the CDR3 is TGTGCCAGCAGCCGGACAGCGGTCTATGGCTACACCTTC. The rearrangement uses TRBV5-4 and TRBJ1-2, with a weak D call TRBD1 (6 bases). V was cut by 4 bases and J by 4 bases, with 11 bases left in between. Germline V gene data show CDR1 as SGHNT and CDR2 as YYREEE (reference sequence). This CDR3 has 13 amino acids. Full variable domain (outside the CDR3, taken from reference TRBV5-4 and TRBJ1-2): ETGVTQSPTHLIKTRGQQVTLRCSSQSGHNTVSWYQQALGQGPQFIFQYYREEENGRGNFPPRFSGLQFPNYSSELNVNALELDDSALYLCASSRTAVYGYTFGSGTRLTVV.

V usage is TRBV3-1 (or the pseudogene TRBV3-2) and J usage is TRBJ2-3; 11 bases fit TRBD2. The J segment lost 4 bases and the V segment lost 1 base, leaving 10 bases of the junction unmatched. The CDR3 consists of 18 residues. Germline V CDR1 and CDR2: LGHDT, YNNKEL (reference sequence). The CDR3 DNA follows: TGTGCCAGCAGCCAAGGTCTAGCGGGAGGAAGGGGGGCAGATACGCAGTATTTT. This encodes CASSQGLAGGRGADTQYF.

In its sample, this clone was seen once. This sequence joins TRBV25-1 and TRBJ2-7; TRBD2 agrees at 9 bases. This CDR3 is built from 15 residues. Germline values: CDR1 MGHDK, CDR2 SYGVNS. Trimming removed 4 bases from V and 4 bases from J; junction bases left unmatched: 8. The DNA for the CDR3 is TGTGCCAGCAGTGCTATAAGCGGGGGGCGGTACGAGCAGTACTTC. Protein sequence: CASSAISGGRYEQYF.

Regarding this clone: The same CDR3 arises from other DNA sequences in this sample as well. The chain links TRBV24-1 to TRBJ2-2; 8 bases match TRBD2. Germline lookup yields CDR1 KGHDR and CDR2 SFDVKD. V was pared by 3 bases and J by 5 bases, with 10 bases of the junction left unmatched. This CDR3 is built from 17 residues. The chain's CDR3 is CATSDPRRGGWTGELFF. The CDR3 nucleotides are TGTGCCACCAGTGATCCGCGTCGGGGGGGGTGGACCGGGGAGCTGTTTTTT.

The rearrangement uses TRBV18 and TRBJ2-7; D is perhaps TRBD1 (5 bases). Trimming removed 5 bases at V and 1 base at J, with 9 bases between. The CDR3 is 13 residues long. CDR1 KGHSH and CDR2 LQKENI come from the germline V gene. CDR3 sequence: CASSSRQSYEQYF. The CDR3 coding sequence is TGTGCCAGCTCATCACGACAGTCCTACGAGCAGTACTTC.

The chain links TRBV19 to TRBJ2-1, with D possibly TRBD2 on 5 matching bases. The V gene's germline CDR1 is LNHDA and CDR2 SQIVND (reference sequence). This CDR3 region has 13 residues. Trimming stripped 4 bases from V and 7 bases from J, with 11 bases between. CDR3 loop: CASSTGRRNEQFF. The CDR3 DNA reads as TGTGCCAGTAGTACCGGAAGGAGGAATGAGCAGTTCTTC.

The rearrangement joins TRBV18 to TRBJ2-2; D not certain. Trimming cost V 2 bases and J 5 bases, with 12 bases left between them. There are 15 residues in the CDR3. CDR1 and CDR2 from the germline V gene are KGHSH and LQKENI. CDR3 bases: TGTGCCAGCTCACCAATCACTACGCAAACCGGGGAGCTGTTTTTT. It yields the protein CASSPITTQTGELFF.

The J gene is TRBJ2-2, the V gene TRBV3-1 (or the pseudogene TRBV3-2), with D perhaps matching TRBD1 (5 bases). Germline V gives CDR1 LGHDT, CDR2 YNNKEL (reference sequence). This CDR3 is built from 15 residues. V lost 0 bases and J 5 bases, leaving 10 bases between the germline ends. CDR3 loop: CASSQEVTGTGELFF. In nucleotides, the CDR3 is TGTGCCAGCAGCCAAGAAGTAACAGGAACCGGGGAGCTGTTTTTT.

The CDR3 reads CASSLTGGVIQYF. CDR3 coding DNA: TGTGCCAGCAGCTTGACAGGGGGCGTCATTCAGTACTTC. V gene TRBV28 combines with J gene TRBJ2-4; 10 positions agree with TRBD1. Trimming removed 6 bases from V and 9 bases from J; junction bases left unmatched: 5. The CDR3 is made up of 13 amino acids. Germline V gene data show CDR1 as MDHEN and CDR2 as SYDVKM. Variable domain in full (rest from reference TRBV28 and TRBJ2-4): DVKVTQSSRYLVKRTGEKVFLECVQDMDHENMFWYRQDPGLGLRLIYFSYDVKMKEKGDIPEGYSVSREKKERFSLILESASTNQTSMYLCASSLTGGVIQYFGAGTRLSVL.

The chain has TRBV11-2 and TRBJ2-3, with a possible D match to TRBD2 (7 bases). CDR1 is SGHAT and CDR2 is FQNNGV in the germline V gene. CDR3 length: 17 amino acids. V was cut by 5 bases and J by 6 bases, with 24 bases left in between. CDR3 sequence: CASSPRGGRDGADTQYF. CDR3 in DNA: TGTGCCAGCAGCCCCAGGGGCGGGAGAGATGGCGCGGATACGCAGTATTTT.

The CDR3 loop reads CASSPNTRGPGDTQYF. Here the CDR3 DNA reads TGTGCCAGCAGCCCGAATACGAGAGGGCCGGGGGATACGCAGTATTTT. The chain has TRBV7-2 and TRBJ2-3; D is perhaps TRBD2 (5 bases). The CDR3 has 16 amino acids. V dropped 5 bases and J dropped 6 bases, with 21 bases sitting between them. CDR1 and CDR2 (germline): SGHTA, FQGNSA.

This sequence joins TRBV5-6 and TRBJ1-6, with TRBD1 identical over 10 bases. The CDR3 contains 16 residues. V lost 0 bases, J lost 14 bases, and 11 bases stayed unmatched. Germline lookup yields CDR1 SGHDT and CDR2 YYEEEE. The CDR3 here is CASSLAGTGERLSLHF. CDR3 DNA: TGTGCCAGCAGCTTGGCCGGGACAGGGGAGCGTTTGTCCCTCCACTTT.

The chain is built from TRBV4-2 and TRBJ2-1, with D perhaps matching TRBD2 (6 bases). CDR3 length: 18 residues. The V end lost 5 bases, the J end lost 3 bases, and 23 bases lay between the germline ends. Germline CDR1 reads LGHNA; CDR2 reads YNFKEQ. As DNA, the CDR3 is TGTGCCAGCAGCTGGAGTGAGGCGGGACGACCAAACTACAATGAGCAGTTCTTC. This gives the protein CASSWSEAGRPNYNEQFF.

The chain has TRBV21-1 and TRBJ1-3; TRBD1, as called in the table, went unchecked against the DNA. TRBV21-1 is an annotated pseudogene. This CDR3 contains 18 residues. CDR3 protein: CASSKVNHRTYSGNTIYF. CDR3 DNA: TGTGCCAGCAGCAAAGTTAACCACAGGACCTACTCTGGAAACACCATATATTTT.

This clone was recorded once. The chain recombines TRBV6-2 or TRBV6-3 with TRBJ1-1; maybe TRBD1 (5 bases). This CDR3 is built from 15 residues. Trimming took off 4 bases at V and 4 bases at J, with 16 bases between the two ends. Germline loops: CDR1 MNHEY, CDR2 SVGEGT. CDR3 sequence reads: CASSFPQGWRTEAFF. In nucleotides, the CDR3 is TGTGCCAGCAGTTTCCCTCAGGGTTGGCGCACTGAAGCTTTCTTT.

This rearrangement joins TRBV2 to TRBJ1-1; no clear D gene. V gave up 6 bases and J gave up 1 base, with 15 bases separating them. The CDR3 sequence is 15 residues long. Germline V gene lookup returns CDR1 SNHLY and CDR2 FYNNEI. CDR3 in DNA: TGTGCCAGCAGGTTTGCCCCGGGTGCGAACACTGAAGCTTTCTTT. Amino acids: CASRFAPGANTEAFF.

The gene calls are TRBV27 and TRBJ1-5; the D is unclear. The V end was cut by 1 base, the J end by 2 bases, with 12 bases between. The CDR3 sequence is 16 residues long. Germline loops: CDR1 MNHEY, CDR2 SMNVEV (reference sequence). The DNA for the CDR3 is TGTGCCAGCAGTTTATACGGAATTGAGGGCAATCAGCCCCAGCATTTT. Residues: CASSLYGIEGNQPQHF.

A word on this clone: The sample carries other DNA sequences with the same CDR3. The chain is built from TRBV5-1 and TRBJ2-7; D is possibly TRBD1 (5 bases). There are 12 residues in the CDR3. Trimming pared 4 bases from V and 3 bases from J, leaving 8 bases between. Germline lookup yields CDR1 SGHRS and CDR2 YFSETQ. CDR3 nucleotide sequence: TGCGCCAGCAGCGGTCAGGGCTACGAGCAGTACTTC. Protein product: CASSGQGYEQYF.

The CDR3 coding sequence is TGTGCCAGCAGTTTAGGTGGGGAGGGCTACACCTTC. Protein product: CASSLGGEGYTF. The chain links TRBV27 to TRBJ1-2; D is unresolved. Deletions cut 2 bases from V and 8 bases from J, with 9 bases between. The germline V gene has CDR1 MNHEY and CDR2 SMNVEV (reference sequence). This CDR3 comprises 12 residues.

V gene TRBV19 combines with J gene TRBJ1-2; D remains ambiguous. Germline V lookup: CDR1 LNHDA, CDR2 SQIVND (reference sequence). The V and J ends lost 5 bases and 4 bases respectively, with 11 bases between them. This CDR3 is built from 13 residues. Here the CDR3 reads CASSFEALYGYTF. CDR3 nucleotide sequence: TGTGCCAGTAGTTTTGAGGCCCTCTATGGCTACACCTTC. Variable domain in full (rest from reference TRBV19 and TRBJ1-2): DGGITQSPKYLFRKEGQNVTLSCEQNLNHDAMYWYRQDPGQGLRLIYYSQIVNDFQKGDIAEGYSVSREKKESFPLTVTSAQKNPTAFYLCASSFEALYGYTFGSGTRLTVV.

The rearrangement joins TRBV28 to TRBJ1-1, with 11 nucleotides matching TRBD1. CDR1 is MDHEN, CDR2 SYDVKM, per germline. This CDR3 has 15 residues. The ends lost 6 bases at V and 4 bases at J; junction bases unmatched: 7. The CDR3 loop reads CASRGTGGLGTEAFF. The CDR3 DNA reads as TGTGCCAGCAGAGGGACAGGGGGTCTTGGCACTGAAGCTTTCTTT. Filled out from reference TRBV28 and TRBJ1-1, the complete variable domain reads DVKVTQSSRYLVKRTGEKVFLECVQDMDHENMFWYRQDPGLGLRLIYFSYDVKMKEKGDIPEGYSVSREKKERFSLILESASTNQTSMYLCASRGTGGLGTEAFFGQGTRLTVV.

The rearrangement uses TRBV7-2 and TRBJ1-3; possible D gene TRBD1, 6 bases. The CDR3 consists of 15 residues. Germline V gives CDR1 SGHTA, CDR2 FQGNSA. The V and J ends lost 4 bases and 4 bases respectively, with 14 bases between them. CDR3 coding DNA: TGTGCCAGCAGCTCCGGCGGGGGGCCGGGAAACACCATATATTTT. Translating it yields CASSSGGGPGNTIYF.

The chain employs TRBV6-1 and TRBJ2-1; perhaps TRBD1 as D (6 bases). Per germline, CDR1 MNHNS and CDR2 SASEGT. The CDR3 loop spans 13 amino acids. V was trimmed by 2 bases and J by 6 bases, leaving 8 bases between them. The CDR3: CASSEQGINEQFF. The DNA for the CDR3 is TGTGCCAGCAGTGAACAGGGGATCAATGAGCAGTTCTTC.

The rearrangement links TRBV2 to TRBJ2-7, with D maybe TRBD1 (5 bases). Germline lookup yields CDR1 SNHLY and CDR2 FYNNEI. V was pared by 2 bases and J by 3 bases, with 8 bases between. The CDR3 runs to 13 residues. The CDR3 DNA is TGTGCCAGCAGTGAAAACAGGAACTACGAGCAGTACTTC. Protein: CASSENRNYEQYF.

The genes are TRBV18 and TRBJ2-3; D call uncertain. The CDR3 is made up of 13 amino acids. Looked up from germline, CDR1 is KGHSH and CDR2 is LQKENI. With 3 bases removed from V and 2 bases from J, the gap between germline ends came to 6 bases. The CDR3 sequence: CASSPDNTDTQYF. The CDR3 nucleotides read TGTGCCAGCTCACCCGACAACACAGATACGCAGTATTTT.

The chain has TRBV9 and TRBJ2-1; the match to TRBD1 covers 7 bases. The CDR3 length is 16 residues. The trim removed 3 bases at V and 0 bases at J, leaving 6 bases unmatched. CDR1 and CDR2 from the germline V gene are SGDLS and YYNGEE. Here the CDR3 DNA reads TGTGCCAGCAGCGCAGGGGGTCATAGCTCCTACAATGAGCAGTTCTTC. This translates into CASSAGGHSSYNEQFF.

This clone came up a few times. The chain couples TRBV28 to TRBJ2-7, with 7 bases lining up with TRBD2. CDR1 is MDHEN and CDR2 is SYDVKM in the germline V gene. The ends lost 6 bases at V and 2 bases at J; junction bases unmatched: 7. The CDR3 is 14 amino acids. CDR3 in amino acids: CASSLGTTTYEQYF. The CDR3, as DNA: TGTGCCAGCAGCCTCGGGACTACGACCTACGAGCAGTACTTC.

The chain joins TRBV5-1 to TRBJ2-1; TRBD2 might be the D (6 bases). CDR3 length equals 14 residues. The V gene lost 3 bases and the J gene lost 9 bases, with 16 bases spanning the gap. Germline V gene sequence: CDR1 SGHRS, CDR2 YFSETQ. The CDR3 reads CASSSGLNTAEQFF. DNA of the CDR3: TGCGCCAGCAGCTCTGGACTAAATACCGCTGAGCAGTTCTTC.